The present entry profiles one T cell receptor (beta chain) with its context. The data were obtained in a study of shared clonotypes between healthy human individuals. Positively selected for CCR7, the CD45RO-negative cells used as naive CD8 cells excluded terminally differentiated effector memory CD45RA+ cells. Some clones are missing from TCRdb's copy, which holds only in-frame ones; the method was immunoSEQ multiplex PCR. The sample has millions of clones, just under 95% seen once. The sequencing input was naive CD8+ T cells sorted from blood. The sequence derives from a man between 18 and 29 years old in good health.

CDR3 amino acids: CASSVANPNTGELFF. The CDR3 DNA reads as TGTGCCAGCAGCGTAGCTAACCCCAACACCGGGGAGCTGTTTTTT. V and J are TRBV9 and TRBJ2-2; no clear D. Between the trimmed V and J ends, which lost 0 bases and 2 bases, there was a span of 8 bases. This CDR3 is built from 15 residues. Germline V gene sequence: CDR1 SGDLS, CDR2 YYNGEE. Full variable domain (rest looked up from reference TRBV9 and TRBJ2-2): DSGVTQTPKHLITATGQRVTLRCSPRSGDLSVYWYQQSLDQGLQFLIQYYNGEERAKGNILERFSAQQFPDLHSELNLSSLELGDSALYFCASSVANPNTGELFFGEGSRLTVL.